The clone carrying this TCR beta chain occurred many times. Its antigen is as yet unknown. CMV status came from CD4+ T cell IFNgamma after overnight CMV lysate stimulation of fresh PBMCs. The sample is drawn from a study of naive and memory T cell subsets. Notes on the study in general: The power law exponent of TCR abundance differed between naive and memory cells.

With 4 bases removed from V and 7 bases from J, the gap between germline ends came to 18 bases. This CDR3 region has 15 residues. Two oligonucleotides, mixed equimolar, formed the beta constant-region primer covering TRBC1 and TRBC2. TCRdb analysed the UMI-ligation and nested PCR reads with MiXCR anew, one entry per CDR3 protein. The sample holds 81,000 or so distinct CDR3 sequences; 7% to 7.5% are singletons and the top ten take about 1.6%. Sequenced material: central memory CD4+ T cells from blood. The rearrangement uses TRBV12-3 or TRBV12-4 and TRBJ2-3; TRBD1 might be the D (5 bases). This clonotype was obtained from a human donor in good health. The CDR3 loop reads CASSSASTEKYTQYF. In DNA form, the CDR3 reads TGTGCCAGCAGTTCCGCCTCGACAGAGAAGTATACGCAGTATTTT.